This TCR beta chain originates from a study of cytomegalovirus exposure and HLA in healthy donors. CDR1 is SGDLS, CDR2 YYNGEE, per germline. Trimming pared 4 bases from V and 4 bases from J, leaving 8 bases between. The CDR3 spans 13 residues. PCR involved 60 Vbeta and 13 Jbeta primers. The table came from immunoSEQ multiplex PCR; TCRdb's copy has only in-frame clones and leaves some out. This sample has over 65,000 clones, with around 67% found just once. The table lists this clone with a few counts. The sample comprised PBMCs. The chain is built from TRBV9 and TRBJ2-2, with TRBD1 as a possible D gene (5 bases). The TCR sequence derives from a woman in her 50s in good health and CMV-seropositive. CDR3 loop: CASSRQLTGELFF. CDR3 DNA sequence: TGTGCCAGCAGCCGACAGCTCACCGGGGAGCTGTTTTTT. The entire variable domain, with the rest obtained from reference TRBV9 and TRBJ2-2, is as follows: DSGVTQTPKHLITATGQRVTLRCSPRSGDLSVYWYQQSLDQGLQFLIQYYNGEERAKGNILERFSAQQFPDLHSELNLSSLELGDSALYFCASSRQLTGELFFGEGSRLTVL.